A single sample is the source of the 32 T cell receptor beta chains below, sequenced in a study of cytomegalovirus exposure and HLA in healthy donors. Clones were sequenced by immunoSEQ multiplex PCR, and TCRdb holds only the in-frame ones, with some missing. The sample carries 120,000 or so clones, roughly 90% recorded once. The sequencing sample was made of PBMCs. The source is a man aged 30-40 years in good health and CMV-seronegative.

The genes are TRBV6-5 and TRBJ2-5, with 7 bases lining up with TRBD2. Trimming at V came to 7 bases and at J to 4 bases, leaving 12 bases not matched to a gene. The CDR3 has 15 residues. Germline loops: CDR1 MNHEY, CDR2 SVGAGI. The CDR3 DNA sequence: TGTGCCAGCATGCCCCCGGGCGGGAGCGGAGAGACCCAGTACTTC. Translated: CASMPPGGSGETQYF.

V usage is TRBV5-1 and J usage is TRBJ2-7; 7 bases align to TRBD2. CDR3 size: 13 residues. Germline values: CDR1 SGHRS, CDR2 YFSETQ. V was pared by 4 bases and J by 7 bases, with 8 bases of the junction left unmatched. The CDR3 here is CASSLAGEGEQYF. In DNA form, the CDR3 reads TGCGCCAGCAGCCTGGCGGGAGAAGGAGAGCAGTACTTC.

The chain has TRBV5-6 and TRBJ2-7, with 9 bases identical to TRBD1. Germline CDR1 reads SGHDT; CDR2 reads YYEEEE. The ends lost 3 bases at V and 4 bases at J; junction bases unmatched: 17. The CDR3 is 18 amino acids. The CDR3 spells CASSYTGTGSGKWYEQYF. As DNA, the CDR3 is TGTGCCAGCAGCTACACCGGGACAGGGTCGGGGAAGTGGTACGAGCAGTACTTC.

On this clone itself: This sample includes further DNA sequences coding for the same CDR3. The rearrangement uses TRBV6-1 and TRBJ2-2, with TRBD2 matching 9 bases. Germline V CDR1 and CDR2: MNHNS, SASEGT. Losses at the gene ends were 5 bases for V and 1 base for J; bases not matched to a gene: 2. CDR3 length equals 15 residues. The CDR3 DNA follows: TGTGCCAGCAGTCCAGCGGGAGGGAACACCGGGGAGCTGTTTTTT. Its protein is CASSPAGGNTGELFF.

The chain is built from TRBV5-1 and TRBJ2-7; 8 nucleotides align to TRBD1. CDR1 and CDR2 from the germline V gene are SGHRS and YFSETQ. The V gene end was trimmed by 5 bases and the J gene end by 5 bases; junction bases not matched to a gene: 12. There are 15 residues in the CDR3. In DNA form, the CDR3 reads TGCGCCAGCAGTGCCCCTTCAGGGGGCTCAGACGAGCAGTACTTC. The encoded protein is CASSAPSGGSDEQYF.

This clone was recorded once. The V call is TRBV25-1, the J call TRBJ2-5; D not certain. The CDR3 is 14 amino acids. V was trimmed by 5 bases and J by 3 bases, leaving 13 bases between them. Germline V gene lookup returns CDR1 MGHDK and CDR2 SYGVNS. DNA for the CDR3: TGTGCCAGCAGTCGACACGGATACGAAGAGACCCAGTACTTC. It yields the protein CASSRHGYEETQYF.

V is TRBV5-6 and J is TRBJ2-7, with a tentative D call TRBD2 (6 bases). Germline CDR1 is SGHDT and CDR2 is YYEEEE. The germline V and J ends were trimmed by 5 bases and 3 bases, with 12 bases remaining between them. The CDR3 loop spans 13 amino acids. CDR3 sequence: CASRPTSSYEQYF. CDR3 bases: TGTGCCAGCAGACCCACTAGCAGCTACGAGCAGTACTTC.

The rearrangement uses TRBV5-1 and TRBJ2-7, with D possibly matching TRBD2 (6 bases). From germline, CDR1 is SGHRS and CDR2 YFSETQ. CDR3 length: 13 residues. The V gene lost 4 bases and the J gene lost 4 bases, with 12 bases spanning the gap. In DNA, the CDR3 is TGCGCCAGCAGCGAATGGGACTTATACGAGCAGTACTTC. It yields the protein CASSEWDLYEQYF.

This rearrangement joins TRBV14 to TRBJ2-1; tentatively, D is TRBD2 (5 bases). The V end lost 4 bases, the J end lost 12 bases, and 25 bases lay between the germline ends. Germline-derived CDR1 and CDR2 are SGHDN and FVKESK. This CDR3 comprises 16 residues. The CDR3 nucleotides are TGTGCCAGCAGCCCTCTCCCGGGCTCCGGGGTTGAAGGGCAGTTCTTC. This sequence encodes CASSPLPGSGVEGQFF.

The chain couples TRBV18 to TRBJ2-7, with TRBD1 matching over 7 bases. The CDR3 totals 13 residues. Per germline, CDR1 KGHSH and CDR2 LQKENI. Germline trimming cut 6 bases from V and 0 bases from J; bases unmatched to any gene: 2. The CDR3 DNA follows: TGTGCCAGCTCCCGGACAGGCTCCTACGAGCAGTACTTC. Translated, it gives CASSRTGSYEQYF.

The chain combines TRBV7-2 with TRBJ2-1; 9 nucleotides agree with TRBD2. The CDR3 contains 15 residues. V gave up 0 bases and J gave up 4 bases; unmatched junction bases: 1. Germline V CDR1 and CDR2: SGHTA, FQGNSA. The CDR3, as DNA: TGTGCCAGCAGCTTAGCGACTAGCGGATACAATGAGCAGTTCTTC. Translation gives CASSLATSGYNEQFF.

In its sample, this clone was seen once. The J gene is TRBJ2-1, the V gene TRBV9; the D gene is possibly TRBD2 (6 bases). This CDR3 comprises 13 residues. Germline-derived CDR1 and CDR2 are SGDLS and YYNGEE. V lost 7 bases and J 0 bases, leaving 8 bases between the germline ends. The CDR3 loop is CASGAGSYNEQFF. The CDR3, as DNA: TGTGCCAGCGGAGCGGGCTCCTACAATGAGCAGTTCTTC. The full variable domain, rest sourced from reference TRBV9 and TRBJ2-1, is DSGVTQTPKHLITATGQRVTLRCSPRSGDLSVYWYQQSLDQGLQFLIQYYNGEERAKGNILERFSAQQFPDLHSELNLSSLELGDSALYFCASGAGSYNEQFFGPGTRLTVL.

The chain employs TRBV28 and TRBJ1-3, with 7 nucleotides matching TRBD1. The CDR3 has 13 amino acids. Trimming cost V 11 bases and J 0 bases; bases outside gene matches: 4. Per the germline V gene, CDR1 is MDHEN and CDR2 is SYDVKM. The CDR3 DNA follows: TGTGCCGCGACAGGGAACTCTGGAAACACCATATATTTT. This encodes CAATGNSGNTIYF.

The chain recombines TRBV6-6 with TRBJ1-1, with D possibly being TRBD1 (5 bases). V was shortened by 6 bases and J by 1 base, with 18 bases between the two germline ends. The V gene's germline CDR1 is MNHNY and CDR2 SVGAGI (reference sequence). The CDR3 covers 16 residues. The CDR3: CASRDSWGGPNTEAFF. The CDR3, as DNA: TGTGCCAGCAGGGACTCCTGGGGGGGACCGAACACTGAAGCTTTCTTT.

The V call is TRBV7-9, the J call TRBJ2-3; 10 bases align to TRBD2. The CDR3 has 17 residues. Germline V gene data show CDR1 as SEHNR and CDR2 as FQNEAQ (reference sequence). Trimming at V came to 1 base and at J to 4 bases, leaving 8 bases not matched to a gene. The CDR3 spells CASSLGGAGGEADTQYF. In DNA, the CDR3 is TGTGCCAGCAGCTTAGGTGGAGCGGGAGGGGAGGCAGATACGCAGTATTTT.

The CDR3: CASSYPGQYSKYF. The DNA of the CDR3 is TGTGCCAGCAGTTACCCAGGGCAATATAGCAAGTACTTC. J is TRBJ2-7 and V is TRBV6-6, with D possibly TRBD1 on 5 matching bases. V was pared by 2 bases and J by 11 bases, with 16 bases between. Germline CDR1 and CDR2: MNHNY and SVGAGI (reference sequence). The CDR3 runs 13 residues.

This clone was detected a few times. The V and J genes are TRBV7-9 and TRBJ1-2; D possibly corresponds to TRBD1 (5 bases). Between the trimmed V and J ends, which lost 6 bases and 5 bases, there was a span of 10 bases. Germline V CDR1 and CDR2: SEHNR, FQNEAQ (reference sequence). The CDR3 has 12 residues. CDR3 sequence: CASSLGHYGYTF. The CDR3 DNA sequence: TGTGCCAGCAGTCTAGGACATTATGGCTACACCTTC.

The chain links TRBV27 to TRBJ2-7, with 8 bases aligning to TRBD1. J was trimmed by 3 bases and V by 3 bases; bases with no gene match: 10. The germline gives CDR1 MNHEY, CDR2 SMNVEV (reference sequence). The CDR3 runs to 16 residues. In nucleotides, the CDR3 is TGTGCCAGCAGTTTTCTGGCTTCGACAGGGGTCTACGAGCAGTACTTC. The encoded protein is CASSFLASTGVYEQYF.

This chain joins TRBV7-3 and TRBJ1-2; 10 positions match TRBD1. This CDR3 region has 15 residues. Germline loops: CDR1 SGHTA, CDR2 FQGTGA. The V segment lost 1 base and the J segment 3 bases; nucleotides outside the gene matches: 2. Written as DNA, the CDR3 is TGTGCCAGCAGCTTAAGTGGGACAGGGGACTATGGCTACACCTTC. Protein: CASSLSGTGDYGYTF.

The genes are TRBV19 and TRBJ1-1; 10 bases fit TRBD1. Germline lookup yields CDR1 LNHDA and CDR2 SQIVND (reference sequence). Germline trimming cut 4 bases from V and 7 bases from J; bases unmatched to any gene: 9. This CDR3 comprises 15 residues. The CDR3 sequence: CASSSRRQGADEAFF. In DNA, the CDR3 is TGTGCCAGTAGTAGCAGAAGACAGGGGGCTGATGAAGCTTTCTTT.

The DNA of the CDR3 is TGTGCCAGCACCGAATCAGGGTATGGCTACACCTTC. Amino acid sequence: CASTESGYGYTF. V gene TRBV2 combines with J gene TRBJ1-2; possibly TRBD1 for D (5 bases). The CDR3 has 12 amino acids. Trimming left V 7 bases short and J 5 bases short, with 11 bases between. Germline CDR1 is SNHLY and CDR2 is FYNNEI.

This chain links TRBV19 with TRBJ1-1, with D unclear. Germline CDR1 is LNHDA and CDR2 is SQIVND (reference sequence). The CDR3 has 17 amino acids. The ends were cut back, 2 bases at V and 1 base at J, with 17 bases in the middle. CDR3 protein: CASSITITRGRNTEAFF. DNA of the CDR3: TGTGCCAGTAGTATAACGATAACTAGAGGAAGGAACACTGAAGCTTTCTTT.

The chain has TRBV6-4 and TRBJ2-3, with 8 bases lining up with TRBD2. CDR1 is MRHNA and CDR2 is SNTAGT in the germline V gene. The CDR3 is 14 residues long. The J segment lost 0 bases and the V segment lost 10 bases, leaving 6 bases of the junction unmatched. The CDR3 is CATASGQSTDTQYF. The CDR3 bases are TGTGCCACGGCTAGCGGGCAGAGCACAGATACGCAGTATTTT.

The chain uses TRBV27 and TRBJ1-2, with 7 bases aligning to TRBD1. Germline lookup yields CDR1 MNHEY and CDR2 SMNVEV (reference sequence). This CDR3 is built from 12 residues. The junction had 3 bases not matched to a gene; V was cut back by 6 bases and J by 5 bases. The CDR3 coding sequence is TGTGCCAGCAGCCGACAGGGATATGGCTACACCTTC. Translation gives CASSRQGYGYTF.

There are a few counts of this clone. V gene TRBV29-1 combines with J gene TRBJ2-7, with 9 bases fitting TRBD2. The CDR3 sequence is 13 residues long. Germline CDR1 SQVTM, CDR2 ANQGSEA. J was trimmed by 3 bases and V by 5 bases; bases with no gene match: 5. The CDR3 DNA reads TGCAGCGTTCGAGCGGGAGGACTCTACGAGCAGTACTTC. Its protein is CSVRAGGLYEQYF.

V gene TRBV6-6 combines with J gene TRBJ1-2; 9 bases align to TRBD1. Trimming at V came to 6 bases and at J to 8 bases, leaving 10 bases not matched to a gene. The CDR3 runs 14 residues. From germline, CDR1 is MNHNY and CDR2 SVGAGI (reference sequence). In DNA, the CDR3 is TGTGCCAGCAGGCCGGGACAGGGAGTGCGCGGCTACACCTTC. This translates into CASRPGQGVRGYTF.

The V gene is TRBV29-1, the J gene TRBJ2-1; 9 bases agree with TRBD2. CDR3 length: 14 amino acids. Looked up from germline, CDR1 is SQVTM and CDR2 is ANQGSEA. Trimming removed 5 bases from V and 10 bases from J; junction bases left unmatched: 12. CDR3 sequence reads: CSVLGLAGVDEQFF. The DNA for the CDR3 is TGCAGCGTTCTAGGGTTAGCGGGAGTTGACGAGCAGTTCTTC.

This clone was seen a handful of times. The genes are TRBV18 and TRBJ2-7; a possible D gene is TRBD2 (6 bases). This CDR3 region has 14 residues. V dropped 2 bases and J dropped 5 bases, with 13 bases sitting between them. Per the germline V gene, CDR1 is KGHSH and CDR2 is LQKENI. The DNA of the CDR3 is TGTGCCAGCTCACCAAATAATCGGAGGGACGAGCAGTACTTC. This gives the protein CASSPNNRRDEQYF.

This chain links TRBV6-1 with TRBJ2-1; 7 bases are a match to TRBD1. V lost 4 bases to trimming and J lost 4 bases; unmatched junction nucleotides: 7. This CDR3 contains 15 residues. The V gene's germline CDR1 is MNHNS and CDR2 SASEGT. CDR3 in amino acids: CASSASGTVYNEQFF. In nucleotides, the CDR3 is TGTGCCAGCAGTGCCTCCGGGACAGTGTACAATGAGCAGTTCTTC.

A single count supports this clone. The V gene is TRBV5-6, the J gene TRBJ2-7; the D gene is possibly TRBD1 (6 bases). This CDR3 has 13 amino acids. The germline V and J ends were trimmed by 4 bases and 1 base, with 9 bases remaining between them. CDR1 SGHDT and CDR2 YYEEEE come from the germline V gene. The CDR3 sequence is CASSPDRSYEQYF. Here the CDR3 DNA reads TGTGCCAGCAGCCCTGACAGGTCCTACGAGCAGTACTTC. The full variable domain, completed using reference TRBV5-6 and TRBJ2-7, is DAGVTQSPTHLIKTRGQQVTLRCSPKSGHDTVSWYQQALGQGPQFIFQYYEEEERQRGNFPDRFSGHQFPNYSSELNVNALLLGDSALYLCASSPDRSYEQYFGPGTRLTVT.

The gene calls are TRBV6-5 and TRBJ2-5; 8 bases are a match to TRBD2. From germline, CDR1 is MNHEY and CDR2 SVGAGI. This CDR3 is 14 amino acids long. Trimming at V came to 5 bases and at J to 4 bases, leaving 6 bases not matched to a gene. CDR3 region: CASSGPTSVETQYF. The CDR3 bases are TGTGCCAGCAGTGGCCCGACTAGCGTAGAGACCCAGTACTTC.

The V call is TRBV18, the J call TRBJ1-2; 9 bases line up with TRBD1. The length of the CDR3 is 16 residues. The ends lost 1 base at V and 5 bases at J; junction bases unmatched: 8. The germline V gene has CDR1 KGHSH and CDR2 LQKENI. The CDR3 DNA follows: TGTGCCAGCTCACCACTGGTATCCGGACAGGGGTATGGCTACACCTTC. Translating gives CASSPLVSGQGYGYTF.